The text below deals with one T cell receptor (beta chain). This entry is derived from a study of technical replicates of blood from a handful of donors. This CDR3 region has 13 residues. Germline loops: CDR1 MNHNY, CDR2 SVGAGI (reference sequence). V lost 6 bases and J 5 bases, leaving 10 bases between the germline ends. The table came from immunoSEQ multiplex PCR; TCRdb's copy has only in-frame clones and leaves some out. The sample shows some 64,000 clones, almost 97% of them seen only once. The origin of this receptor is a human donor in good health. Sequenced input: T cells isolated from PBMCs. J is TRBJ1-4 and V is TRBV6-6; D possibly corresponds to TRBD1 (6 bases). The CDR3 loop reads CASSRTANEKLFF. The DNA for the CDR3 is TGTGCCAGCAGCCGGACAGCCAATGAAAAACTGTTTTTT.